This TCR beta chain was retrieved from a study of T cell changes during pregnancy in multiple sclerosis. TCRdb keeps only in-frame clones here, not all; method: immunoSEQ multiplex PCR. This sample has about 60,000 clones; 90% occur once, and the top ten carry about 5.8%. Germline-derived CDR1 and CDR2 are MGHRA and YSYEKL. V was clipped by 0 bases and J by 8 bases, with 15 bases between them. This CDR3 contains 15 residues. This clonotype was sampled from a female donor in good health, enrolled as a control in a pregnancy study. V and J are TRBV4-1 and TRBJ2-3, with a tentative D call TRBD1 (5 bases). Sequencing used peripheral blood, obtained in the third trimester of pregnancy. In DNA form, the CDR3 reads TGCGCCAGCAGCCAAGATAAACAGGACCCAGTTACGCAGTATTTT. This codes for CASSQDKQDPVTQYF.